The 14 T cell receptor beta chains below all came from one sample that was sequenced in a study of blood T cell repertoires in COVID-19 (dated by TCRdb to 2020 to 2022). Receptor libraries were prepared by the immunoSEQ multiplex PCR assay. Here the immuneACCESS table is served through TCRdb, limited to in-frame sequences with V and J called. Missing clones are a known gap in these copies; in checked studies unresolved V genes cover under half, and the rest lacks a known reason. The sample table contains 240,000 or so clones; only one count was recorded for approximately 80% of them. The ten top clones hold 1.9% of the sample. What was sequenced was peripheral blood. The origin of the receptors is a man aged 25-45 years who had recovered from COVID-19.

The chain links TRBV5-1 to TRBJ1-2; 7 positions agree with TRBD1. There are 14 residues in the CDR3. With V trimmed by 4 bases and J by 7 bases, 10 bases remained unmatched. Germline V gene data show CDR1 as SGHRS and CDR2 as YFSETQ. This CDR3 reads CASSPGQGEVGYTF. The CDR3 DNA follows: TGCGCCAGCAGCCCCGGGCAGGGGGAAGTTGGCTACACCTTC.

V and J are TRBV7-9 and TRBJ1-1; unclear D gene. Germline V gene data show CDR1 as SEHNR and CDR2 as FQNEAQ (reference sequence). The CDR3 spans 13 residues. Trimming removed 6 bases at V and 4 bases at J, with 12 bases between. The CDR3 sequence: CASSLNSPTEAFF. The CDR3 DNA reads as TGTGCCAGCAGTCTAAACAGTCCCACTGAAGCTTTCTTT.

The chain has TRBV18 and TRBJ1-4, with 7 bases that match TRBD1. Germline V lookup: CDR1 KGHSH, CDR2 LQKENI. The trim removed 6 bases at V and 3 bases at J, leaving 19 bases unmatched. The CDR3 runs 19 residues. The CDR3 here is CASSAGDRAGQDANEKLFF. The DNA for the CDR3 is TGTGCCAGCTCCGCCGGAGACCGCGCTGGACAGGACGCTAATGAAAAACTGTTTTTT. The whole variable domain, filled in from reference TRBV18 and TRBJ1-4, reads NAGVMQNPRHLVRRRGQEARLRCSPMKGHSHVYWYRQLPEEGLKFMVYLQKENIIDESGMPKERFSAEFPKEGPSILRIQQVVRGDSAAYFCASSAGDRAGQDANEKLFFGSGTQLSVL.

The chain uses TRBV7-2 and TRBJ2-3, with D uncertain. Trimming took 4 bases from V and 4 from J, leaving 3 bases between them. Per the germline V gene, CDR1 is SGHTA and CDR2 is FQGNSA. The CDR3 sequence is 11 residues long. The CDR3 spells CASSSADTQYF. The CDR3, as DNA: TGTGCCAGCAGCTCCGCAGATACGCAGTATTTT.

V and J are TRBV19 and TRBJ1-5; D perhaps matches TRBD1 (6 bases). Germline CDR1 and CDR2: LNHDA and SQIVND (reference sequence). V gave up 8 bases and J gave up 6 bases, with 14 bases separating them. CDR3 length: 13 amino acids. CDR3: CASGEGGLQPQHF. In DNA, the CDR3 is TGTGCCAGTGGGGAGGGGGGACTTCAGCCCCAGCATTTT.

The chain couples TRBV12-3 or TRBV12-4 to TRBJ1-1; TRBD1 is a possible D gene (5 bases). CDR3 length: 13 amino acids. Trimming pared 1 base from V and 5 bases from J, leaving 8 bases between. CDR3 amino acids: CASSLEKGTEAFF. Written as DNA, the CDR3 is TGTGCCAGCAGTTTAGAAAAGGGGACTGAAGCTTTCTTT.

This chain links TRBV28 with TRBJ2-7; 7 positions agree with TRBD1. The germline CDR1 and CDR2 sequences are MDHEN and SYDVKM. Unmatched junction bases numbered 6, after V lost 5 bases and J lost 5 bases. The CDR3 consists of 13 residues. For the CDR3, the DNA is TGTGCCAGCAGTCACGGGACAGCCCACGAGCAGTACGTC. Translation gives CASSHGTAHEQYV.

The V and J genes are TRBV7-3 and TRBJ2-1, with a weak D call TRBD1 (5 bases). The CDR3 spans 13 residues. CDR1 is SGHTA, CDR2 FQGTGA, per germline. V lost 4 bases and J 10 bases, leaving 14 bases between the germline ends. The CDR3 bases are TGTGCCAGCAGCTCTGCCAGGGTTGGGGAGCAGTTCTTC. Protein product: CASSSARVGEQFF.

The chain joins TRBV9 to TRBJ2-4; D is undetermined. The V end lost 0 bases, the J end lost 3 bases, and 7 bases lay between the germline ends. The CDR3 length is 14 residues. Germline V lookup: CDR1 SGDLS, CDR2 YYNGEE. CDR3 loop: CASSVAQIKNIQYF. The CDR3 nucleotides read TGTGCCAGCAGCGTAGCCCAGATCAAAAACATTCAGTACTTC.

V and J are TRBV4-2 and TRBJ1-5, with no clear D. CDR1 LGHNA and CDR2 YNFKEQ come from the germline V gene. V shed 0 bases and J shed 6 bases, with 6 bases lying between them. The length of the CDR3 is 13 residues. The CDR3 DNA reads TGTGCCAGCAGCCAAGATGGCAGTCAGCCCCAGCATTTT. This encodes CASSQDGSQPQHF.

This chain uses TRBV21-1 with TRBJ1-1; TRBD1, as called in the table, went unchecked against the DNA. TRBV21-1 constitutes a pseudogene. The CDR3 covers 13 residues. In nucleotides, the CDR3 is TGTGCCAGCAGCCCCAGGGTGGACACTGAAGCTTTCTTT. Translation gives CASSPRVDTEAFF.

For the CDR3, the DNA is TGTGCCAGCAGCCTCACGAGGGGGGGGGCACGAGATACGCAGTATTTT. Amino acid sequence: CASSLTRGGARDTQYF. This chain joins TRBV5-5 and TRBJ2-3; tentatively, D is TRBD2 (7 bases). In germline, CDR1 is SGHKS, CDR2 YYEKEE (reference sequence). Trimming took off 4 bases at V and 5 bases at J, with 20 bases between the two ends. The CDR3 contains 16 residues. Together with reference TRBV5-5 and TRBJ2-3, the CDR3 gives the full variable domain: DAGVTQSPTHLIKTRGQQVTLRCSPISGHKSVSWYQQVLGQGPQFIFQYYEKEERGRGNFPDRFSARQFPNYSSELNVNALLLGDSALYLCASSLTRGGARDTQYFGPGTRLTVL.

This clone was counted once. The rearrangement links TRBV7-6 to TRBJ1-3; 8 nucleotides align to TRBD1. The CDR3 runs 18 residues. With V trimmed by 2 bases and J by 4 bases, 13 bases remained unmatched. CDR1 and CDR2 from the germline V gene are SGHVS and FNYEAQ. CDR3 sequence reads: CASSLLGTGYLGGNTIYF. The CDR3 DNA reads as TGTGCCAGCAGCTTATTGGGGACAGGCTACCTCGGCGGAAACACCATATATTTT.

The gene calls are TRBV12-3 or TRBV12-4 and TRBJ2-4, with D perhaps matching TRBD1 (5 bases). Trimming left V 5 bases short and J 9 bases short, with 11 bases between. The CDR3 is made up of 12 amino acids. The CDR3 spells CASSPGFGIQYF. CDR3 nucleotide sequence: TGTGCCAGCAGTCCAGGGTTCGGCATTCAGTACTTC.